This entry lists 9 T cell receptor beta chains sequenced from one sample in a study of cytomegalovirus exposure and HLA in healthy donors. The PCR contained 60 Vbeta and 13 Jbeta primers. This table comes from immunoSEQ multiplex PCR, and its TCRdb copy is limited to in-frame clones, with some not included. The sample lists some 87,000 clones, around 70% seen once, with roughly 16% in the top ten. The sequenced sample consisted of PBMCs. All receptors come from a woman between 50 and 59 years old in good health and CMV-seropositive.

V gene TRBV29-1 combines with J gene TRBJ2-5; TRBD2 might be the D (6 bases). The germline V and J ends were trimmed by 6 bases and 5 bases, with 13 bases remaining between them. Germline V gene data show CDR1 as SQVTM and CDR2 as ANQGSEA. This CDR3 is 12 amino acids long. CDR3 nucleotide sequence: TGCAGCGTCCGGGGAGGCCCCGAGACCCAGTACTTC. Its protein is CSVRGGPETQYF.

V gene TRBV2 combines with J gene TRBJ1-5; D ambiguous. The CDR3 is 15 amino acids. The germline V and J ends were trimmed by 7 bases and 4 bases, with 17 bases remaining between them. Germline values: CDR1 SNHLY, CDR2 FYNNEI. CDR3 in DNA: TGTGCCAGCACCGGGGATAGGGATGGAAATCAGCCCCAGCATTTT. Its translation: CASTGDRDGNQPQHF.

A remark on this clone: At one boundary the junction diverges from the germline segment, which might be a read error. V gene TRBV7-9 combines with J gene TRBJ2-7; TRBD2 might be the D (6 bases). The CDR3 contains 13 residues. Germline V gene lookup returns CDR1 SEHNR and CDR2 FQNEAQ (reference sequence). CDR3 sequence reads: CSSSLSWRAGQYF. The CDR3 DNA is TGTTCCAGCAGCTTATCTTGGAGGGCCGGGCAGTACTTC.

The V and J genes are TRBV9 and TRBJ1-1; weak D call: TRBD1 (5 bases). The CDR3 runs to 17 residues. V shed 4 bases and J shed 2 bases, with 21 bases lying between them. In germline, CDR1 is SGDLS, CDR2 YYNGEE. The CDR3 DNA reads TGTGCCAGCAGCTCAAGAACCGACAGACTTCCTAACACTGAAGCTTTCTTT. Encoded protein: CASSSRTDRLPNTEAFF.

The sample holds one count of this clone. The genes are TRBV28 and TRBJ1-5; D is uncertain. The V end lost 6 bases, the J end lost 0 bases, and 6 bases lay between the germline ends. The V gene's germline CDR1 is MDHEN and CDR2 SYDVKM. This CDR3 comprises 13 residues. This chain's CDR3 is CASSTNSNQPQHF. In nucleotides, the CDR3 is TGTGCCAGCAGCACTAATAGCAATCAGCCCCAGCATTTT.

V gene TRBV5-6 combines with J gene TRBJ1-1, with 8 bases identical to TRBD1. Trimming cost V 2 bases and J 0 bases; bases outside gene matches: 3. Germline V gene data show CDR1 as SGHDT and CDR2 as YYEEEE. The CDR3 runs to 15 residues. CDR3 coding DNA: TGTGCCAGCAGCTTTGACAGGGGATTGAACACTGAAGCTTTCTTT. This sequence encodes CASSFDRGLNTEAFF.

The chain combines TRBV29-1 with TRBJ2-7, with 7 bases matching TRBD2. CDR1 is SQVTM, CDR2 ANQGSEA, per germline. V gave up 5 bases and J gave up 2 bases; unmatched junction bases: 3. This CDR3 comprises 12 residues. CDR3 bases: TGCAGCGTTTCTAGCGGCGCCTACGAGCAGTACTTC. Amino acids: CSVSSGAYEQYF.

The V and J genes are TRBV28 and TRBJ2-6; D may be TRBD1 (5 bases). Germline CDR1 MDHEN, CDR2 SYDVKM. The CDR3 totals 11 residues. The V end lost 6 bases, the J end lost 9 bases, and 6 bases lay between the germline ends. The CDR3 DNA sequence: TGTGCCAGCAGCGGACACAACGTCCTGACTTTC. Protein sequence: CASSGHNVLTF.

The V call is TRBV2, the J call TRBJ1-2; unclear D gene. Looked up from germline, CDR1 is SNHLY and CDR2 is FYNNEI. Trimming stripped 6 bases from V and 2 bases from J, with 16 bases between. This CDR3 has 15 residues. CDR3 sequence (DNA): TGTGCCAGCAGGTCCGTAACCCCAGGAAACTATGGCTACACCTTC. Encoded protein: CASRSVTPGNYGYTF.